Below, one T cell receptor beta chain is given with its context. The sample comes from a study of OX40 agonist ivuxolimab in advanced cancers. The assay was immunoSEQ multiplex PCR, and TCRdb's table has in-frame clones only and misses some. The sample includes fewer than 16,000 clones, approximately 70% of them seen just once. Germline V gives CDR1 MDHEN, CDR2 SYDVKM. The V end was cut by 5 bases, the J end by 6 bases, with 20 bases between. The CDR3 has 16 amino acids. The TCR comes from an adult with an advanced solid tumor such as melanoma, head and neck, liver or kidney cancer. Sample: CD4+ or CD8+ T cells sorted from blood, taken in a trial of the OX40 agonist ivuxolimab. J is TRBJ2-1 and V is TRBV28; D tentatively fits TRBD1 or TRBD2 (5 bases each). The CDR3 sequence is CASSLPTVAIGNEQFF. The CDR3 DNA reads as TGTGCCAGCAGTCTCCCGACAGTAGCGATAGGCAATGAGCAGTTCTTC.